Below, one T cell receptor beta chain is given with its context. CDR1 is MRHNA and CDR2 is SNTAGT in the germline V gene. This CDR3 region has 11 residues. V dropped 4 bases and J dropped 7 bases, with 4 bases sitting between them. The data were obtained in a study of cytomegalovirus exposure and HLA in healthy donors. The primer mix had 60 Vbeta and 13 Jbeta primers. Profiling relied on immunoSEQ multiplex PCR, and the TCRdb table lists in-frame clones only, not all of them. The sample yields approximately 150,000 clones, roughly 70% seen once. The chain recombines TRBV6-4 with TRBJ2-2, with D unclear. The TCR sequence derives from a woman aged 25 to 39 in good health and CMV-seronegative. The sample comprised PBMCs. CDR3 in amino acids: CASSGGGELFF. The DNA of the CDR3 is TGTGCCAGCAGTGGAGGCGGGGAGCTGTTTTTT.